This T cell receptor (beta chain) was identified during a study of blood T cell repertoires in COVID-19. On the study more broadly: PBMCs, B-cell-depleted T cells, or T cells provided the cDNA or gDNA that made up the material.

The V gene's germline CDR1 is SGHKS and CDR2 YYEKEE (reference sequence). With 4 bases clipped from V and 2 bases from J, the junction kept 2 bases outside the gene matches. The length of the CDR3 is 13 residues. This clone is medium-sized (0.01 to 0.1%) within its sample. Per the original data handling: Amplification of reference gene primers was used by the study to estimate nucleated cell counts. Method: immunoSEQ multiplex PCR; TCRdb's copy keeps in-frame clones and lacks some. V and J calls and clone size are given by that table; D and trimming were obtained from the DNA. Altogether around 13,000 clones are present, around 73% being singletons, with the ten largest covering about 30%.

This clonotype was obtained from a human donor in a cohort sampled during active COVID-19. The sample comprised peripheral blood. The chain is built from TRBV5-5 and TRBJ2-7; TRBD1 matches at 8 bases. CDR3 in amino acids: CASSQQGAYEQYF. CDR3 bases: TGTGCCAGCAGCCAACAGGGGGCCTACGAGCAGTACTTC. The full variable domain, with the rest looked up from reference TRBV5-5 and TRBJ2-7, is DAGVTQSPTHLIKTRGQQVTLRCSPISGHKSVSWYQQVLGQGPQFIFQYYEKEERGRGNFPDRFSARQFPNYSSELNVNALLLGDSALYLCASSQQGAYEQYFGPGTRLTVT.